Listed below are T cell receptor beta chains from one sample, sequenced in a study of vaccination and CD4 T cells after COVID-19. TCRdb passed the PCR reads through MiXCR, listing each CDR3 protein once. The sample consists of fewer than 11,000 distinct CDR3 sequences, roughly 27% of them appearing once. What these receptors recognize is not known. The specimen was CD4+ T cells from blood, cultured in vitro, collected before SARS-CoV-2 vaccination. The receptors were sampled from a human donor who received a COVID-19 vaccine. Each CDR3 is given with its conserved first and last residue. The D gene is left open where the match is weak. Some rows mark clone size as missing; the rest say once, few, many or name a class of expanded clone.

CDR3 length: 17
D gene: TRBD2
V gene: TRBV19
clone size: once
J gene: TRBJ2-6
CDR3 protein: CASSIGGGTGGANVLTF
CDR3 DNA: TGTGCCAGTAGTATAGGGGGAGGGACGGGTGGGGCCAACGTCCTGACTTTC

CDR3 length: 13
D gene: TRBD1
V gene: TRBV11-3
clone size: few
J gene: TRBJ2-3
CDR3 protein: CASSLSRGDTQYF
CDR3 DNA: TGTGCCAGCAGCTTATCCAGGGGGGATACGCAGTATTTT

CDR3 length: 14
D gene: TRBD1
V gene: TRBV6-1
clone size: .
J gene: TRBJ2-2
CDR3 protein: CASIRTGDTGELFF
CDR3 DNA: TGTGCCAGCATCCGGACAGGGGACACCGGGGAGCTGTTTTTT

CDR3 length: 15
D gene: .
V gene: TRBV7-2
clone size: few
J gene: TRBJ2-3
CDR3 protein: CASSLPGEGTDTQYF
CDR3 DNA: TGTGCCAGCAGCTTACCAGGGGAAGGTACAGATACGCAGTATTTT

CDR3 length: 15
D gene: TRBD1
V gene: TRBV6-1
clone size: few
J gene: TRBJ2-5
CDR3 protein: CASSGQGLVKETQYF
CDR3 DNA: TGTGCCAGCAGCGGACAGGGTTTGGTCAAAGAGACCCAGTACTTC

CDR3 length: 15
D gene: TRBD2
V gene: TRBV12-3/TRBV12-4
clone size: few
J gene: TRBJ2-3
CDR3 protein: CASSFWSGGSDTQYF
CDR3 DNA: TGTGCCAGCAGTTTCTGGAGCGGGGGCTCAGATACGCAGTATTTT

CDR3 length: 15
D gene: TRBD2
V gene: TRBV6-1
clone size: .
J gene: TRBJ2-7
CDR3 protein: CASTKAGESSYEQYF
CDR3 DNA: TGTGCCAGCACCAAAGCGGGGGAAAGCTCCTACGAGCAGTACTTC

CDR3 length: 12
D gene: TRBD2
V gene: TRBV30
clone size: few
J gene: TRBJ2-7
CDR3 protein: CAWSRDYYEQYF
CDR3 DNA: TGTGCCTGGAGTAGGGACTATTACGAGCAGTACTTC

CDR3 length: 14
D gene: .
V gene: TRBV6-1
clone size: few
J gene: TRBJ1-2
CDR3 protein: CASSESWANYGYTF
CDR3 DNA: TGTGCCAGCAGTGAATCGTGGGCTAACTATGGCTACACCTTC

CDR3 length: 15
D gene: .
V gene: TRBV5-6
clone size: .
J gene: TRBJ2-7
CDR3 protein: CASSPPHQRSNEQYF
CDR3 DNA: TGTGCCAGCAGCCCCCCCCATCAGAGGTCCAACGAGCAGTACTTC

CDR3 length: 16
D gene: .
V gene: TRBV21-1
clone size: .
J gene: TRBJ2-7
CDR3 protein: CASSKAWDDLDYEQYF
CDR3 DNA: TGTGCCAGCAGCAAAGCGTGGGACGATCTAGATTACGAGCAGTACTTC

CDR3 length: 15
D gene: .
V gene: TRBV20-1
clone size: medium-sized
J gene: TRBJ1-1
CDR3 protein: CSARVASGPRTEAFF
CDR3 DNA: TGCAGTGCTAGAGTCGCGTCGGGCCCGCGCACTGAAGCTTTCTTT

CDR3 length: 15
D gene: .
V gene: TRBV12-3/TRBV12-4
clone size: .
J gene: TRBJ1-3
CDR3 protein: CASSLAGDAGNTIYF
CDR3 DNA: TGTGCCAGCAGTTTAGCCGGGGACGCTGGAAACACCATATATTTT

CDR3 length: 17
D gene: TRBD1
V gene: TRBV6-1
clone size: few
J gene: TRBJ1-2
CDR3 protein: CASSLDDRVDDIGGYTF
CDR3 DNA: TGTGCCAGCAGCCTAGATGACAGGGTTGATGATATTGGGGGCTACACCTTC

CDR3 length: 16
D gene: .
V gene: TRBV18
clone size: .
J gene: TRBJ1-5
CDR3 protein: CASSHRDPYSDQPQHF
CDR3 DNA: TGTGCCAGCTCACACCGGGATCCCTATAGCGATCAGCCCCAGCATTTT

CDR3 length: 15
D gene: .
V gene: TRBV19
clone size: few
J gene: TRBJ2-7
CDR3 protein: CASSIWGGPLYEQYF
CDR3 DNA: TGTGCCAGTAGTATATGGGGTGGGCCCCTCTACGAGCAGTACTTC

CDR3 length: 15
D gene: TRBD2
V gene: TRBV15
clone size: few
J gene: TRBJ2-5
CDR3 protein: CATRGLAGVQETQYF
CDR3 DNA: TGTGCCACCAGGGGACTAGCGGGGGTCCAAGAGACCCAGTACTTC

CDR3 length: 15
D gene: TRBD2
V gene: TRBV20-1
clone size: few
J gene: TRBJ2-1
CDR3 protein: CSARDRTGGYNEQFF
CDR3 DNA: TGCAGTGCTAGAGATCGAACGGGGGGGTACAATGAGCAGTTCTTC

CDR3 length: 16
D gene: TRBD1
V gene: TRBV6-1
clone size: .
J gene: TRBJ2-3
CDR3 protein: CASRGPRTGGKDTQYF
CDR3 DNA: TGTGCCAGCAGGGGACCCCGGACAGGGGGCAAAGATACGCAGTATTTT

CDR3 length: 16
D gene: .
V gene: TRBV6-5
clone size: .
J gene: TRBJ1-1
CDR3 protein: CASSSGMGGGNTEAFF
CDR3 DNA: TGTGCCAGCAGTTCGGGTATGGGTGGGGGGAACACTGAAGCTTTCTTT